The present T cell receptor (beta chain) was sequenced within a study of cytomegalovirus exposure and HLA in healthy donors (TCRdb year 2017). Study-level background: In an earlier analysis of around 540 of the donors, around 300 Gb of sequence data and approximately 100 million unique TCR beta sequences from about 179 million T cells were reported. Rather than using new phenotypic data, the later analysis identified candidate immune exposures from TCR beta sequences and from how often those sequences occurred across donors. Besides the first cohort of around 670 subjects, a separate validation cohort made up of 120 different subjects was used. In a later analysis, previously published TCR beta repertoires from 670 or so donors were re-analyzed and high-resolution HLA genotyping was added so that TCR occurrence patterns could be studied. An earlier analysis of roughly 600 of the donors used high-throughput TCR beta sequencing to judge whether each TCR beta V gene segment behaved as functional or pseudogenic. All discovery cohort repertoires had been generated using a single sequencing platform. Of the 300 to 500 genotyped donors, 65% to 90% were placed in the genetic ancestry cluster associated with self-reported Caucasian donors. The study aimed to test whether signatures of past pathogen exposure could be identified by cataloging public T cell receptors. The study combined high-throughput TCR immunosequencing, statistical association of individual TCRs with disease status, and machine learning to predict cytomegalovirus infection status. Class I and class II HLA loci were covered by the typing at four-digit resolution. Donor age, sex, ethnicity and CMV serostatus were collected together with the repertoire data. The number of donors typed differed by locus, with about 629-640 for A, B, C, DRB1 and DQB1, over 500 for DQA1, about 610 for DPA1, and 400 to 490 for DPB1. A later genetic analysis used genome-wide SNP genotypes for about 60% of the 666 donors, treating that subset as a discovery cohort. Because of strong linkage in the cohort, five DR-DQ haplotypes were treated as single units for association and clustering. Across 398 genotyped donors of the cohort, an average of roughly 230,000 unique TCR beta nucleotide sequences per donor were sequenced, and approximately 17% of those sequences were non-productive. An early release covering about 600 HLA-typed donors comprised approximately 300 gigabases of sequencing data and 65 million to 100 million unique TCR sequences. The study used immunosequencing to profile the T cell repertoires of about 670 subjects and linked those repertoires to cytomegalovirus serostatus. General conclusions and limits of the study: V-gene and J-gene trimming of TCR beta chains was associated with a missense DCLRE1C variant in a later genetic analysis, and the association was replicated in an independent cohort. The only immune exposure information available for the cohort was CMV serostatus. Most TCR sequences were observed very rarely across donors, whereas some public TCRs were present in many individuals. The 87-base-pair reads could not distinguish some IMGT-functional V segments, including TRBV6-2 and TRBV6-3, so those segments were excluded. The cohort was sequenced for TCR beta chains only, and without alpha or paired-chain data the features that could be detected were limited. A further reported finding was that TCR beta sequences accurately predicted the HLA-A and HLA-B alleles for most subjects in the first cohort. According to a later genetic analysis, donors in an Asian-associated ancestry cluster had fewer N-insertions in productive TCRs than the roughly 670-donor mean. Assigning TCR associations to individual alleles was difficult when HLA alleles, especially DR and DQ, strongly co-occurred. Several of the top co-occurrence clusters appeared to be linked to parvovirus B19, influenza, CMV and Epstein-Barr virus, according to a later analysis. In vitro tests confirmed that a few of the cytomegalovirus-associated TCR beta chains recognize cytomegalovirus antigens. A later analysis found that TCR association rates varied across HLA loci, with DRB1 alleles showing the most associated TCRs and HLA-C alleles the fewest. According to a later analysis, most CMV-associated TCR beta chains appeared to be HLA-restricted, and the HLA associations seemed to be driven largely by CMV exposure. Cytomegalovirus status was reported to be diagnosed by the classifier with high specificity and sensitivity in both the original and validation cohorts. Because counts were too low, seventeen rarely observed V segments, including chromosome 9 orphons, were excluded from the earlier analysis of roughly 580 of the donors. At a false discovery rate of 0.05, a later analysis linked about 16,000 TCR beta sequences to specific HLA alleles. Because HLA typing was unavailable for some donors at each locus, only the typed subset was used in association tests. In an earlier analysis of approximately 600 of the donors, most TCR beta V segments were observed in productive rearrangements about 90% or about 30% of the time, broadly matching IMGT annotations. Presence/absence analyses assumed roughly uniform sequencing depth across donors, an assumption that may not hold. The sequencing pipeline was judged likely to have produced a cluster of highly shared sequence variants as a technical artifact. In the study, around 150 TCR beta chains were listed as associated with cytomegalovirus. It was suggested by the authors that the approach could potentially be generalized to other disease states and immunological phenotypes. Correlated functional status among segregating V segments might be attributable to linkage disequilibrium, but an unknown experimental factor could not be ruled out. A later analysis found that HLA-associated TCR beta chains were more clonally expanded and had lower generation probabilities than equally common non-associated chains.

The cohort comprised some 730 healthy bone marrow donors. All cohort members were sampled while nominally healthy, although unrecorded immune exposures were likely present. The donor was CMV seronegative and was included in the group of about 400 seronegative cohort members. A peripheral blood sample was collected from each donor, and TCR beta sequencing was performed on peripheral blood mononuclear cells. The Qiagen DNeasy Blood Extraction Kit was used to extract genomic DNA from the blood cell samples. CDR1 and CDR2 are read off the germline V gene as MRHNA and SNTAGT. The CDR3 runs 14 residues from the cysteine to the phenylalanine. The DNA shown is the 42-base CDR3, in frame from base 1. The method behind the library was the immunoSEQ multiplex PCR assay. A mixture of 60 forward primers for TCR Vbeta segments and 13 reverse primers for TCR Jbeta segments was used in the multiplex PCR. A multiplex PCR assay on genomic DNA amplified the CDR3 region of rearranged TCR beta genes. The amplified TCR beta libraries were sequenced on the Illumina HiSeq System as 87-base-pair reads. The paper's data handling went like this. A later analysis tallied around 82 million unique TCR beta chains across the 666 repertoires, and around 10 million of those chains were shared by two or more donors. Raw reads were error-corrected and collapsed into unique sequences with a nearest-neighbor algorithm that merged closely related sequences to remove PCR and sequencing errors. V, D and J gene segments were assigned by aligning CDR3 sequences to IMGT reference sequences. Each retained sequence needed at least a six-nucleotide match to both a V gene segment and a J gene segment. Rearrangements were classified as productive when the CDR3 lacked stop codons and remained in frame with V and J, and all other rearrangements were classified as non-productive. Following IMGT convention, CDR3 was defined as the stretch from the second conserved V-encoded cysteine up to the conserved J-encoded phenylalanine. The earlier analysis of some 600 of the donors excluded sequences that lacked an unambiguous match to a single V gene segment. In an earlier analysis of 500 to 750 of the donors, V segments were called functional above 56.7% productive rearrangements and were called segregating when the between-donor standard deviation exceeded 5%. A statistical classification framework was developed to diagnose cytomegalovirus status using the catalog of TCR beta chain sequences. A later analysis assigned V and J genes by comparing TCR nucleotide sequences with IMGT/GENE-DB human TR gene sequences. In a later analysis, CDR3 sequences and most-parsimonious VDJ recombination scenarios were assigned using the TCRdist pipeline. In a later analysis, each TCR beta chain was defined by its CDR3 amino acid sequence together with its V-gene family, and reads lacking a unique V-gene family were excluded. In a later analysis, several hundred highly shared, low-generation-probability nucleotide sequences were removed to address suspected cross-contamination and a sequencing artifact. A later analysis calculated a clonal expansion index for each public chain from normalized within-repertoire ranks of inferred template counts. Generation probabilities in a later analysis came from a VDJ recombination model fitted to out-of-frame rearrangements, and those results were checked against IGoR. Hypergeometric tests were used in a later analysis to score TCR-TCR, TCR-HLA and TCR-CMV co-occurrence, with a repertoire-size bias correction applied to the TCR pairs. To estimate false discovery rates, a later analysis permuted the HLA or CMV assignments 20 times. A later analysis grouped co-occurring TCRs with DBSCAN, adding TCRdist sequence similarity when clustering within HLA-allele-positive subsets. Repertoires with fewer than 30,000 or more than 120,000 public chains, plus five repertoires with anomalous nucleotide sharing, were excluded from co-occurrence clustering. Not all clones reach the TCRdb copy of this immuneACCESS table, which keeps in-frame sequences only. Checked studies attribute under half of the gap to unresolved V genes and leave the rest unexplained. V, J and clone size derive from that table, while D and trimming were established from the DNA sequence. Recorded for this sample are around 150,000 clones; approximately 88% of them occurred a single time. The ten largest clones capture around 1.6% of the sample.

Comments on this clone: What this receptor recognizes is not known. No quality values exist for individual bases; no much larger clone is one base distant.

The V and J segments used are TRBV6-4 and TRBJ2-5; the junction holds 9 bases that match TRBD1. The J call may not be correct, given that the DNA end is closer to TRBJ2-7. The sequenced sample was PBMCs. The clonotype was recovered from a woman under 30 in good health and CMV-seronegative. The CDR3 protein sequence reads: CASSPGTGLNEQYF. The DNA sequence is as follows: TGTGCCAGCTCCCCCGGGACAGGGTTGAACGAGCAGTACTTC.